The clone carrying this TCR beta chain was counted only a few times. V was pared by 2 bases and J by 2 bases, with 4 bases of the junction left unmatched. There are 15 residues in the CDR3. The V gene's germline CDR1 is MNHEY and CDR2 SVGEGT. All enrollees were roughly 18 to 100 years old and from about 24 US areas. The data are from a study of blood T cell repertoires in COVID-19. Background on the study: T cells, B-cell-depleted T cells, or PBMCs provided the cDNA or gDNA that served as material.

In the original processing: Cell counts per sample came from amplifying reference gene primers. Data came from immunoSEQ multiplex PCR; TCRdb stores just in-frame clones and leaves some out. Clone size and V and J calls were adopted from that table, with D and trimming inferred from the DNA. The sample carries about 220,000 clones, 70% to 85% recorded once. Sequencing used PBMCs or T cells enriched from blood (not recorded which). The receptor's source is a man in his forties who had recovered from COVID-19. The V and J genes are TRBV6-2 or TRBV6-3 and TRBJ2-3, with 7 bases lining up with TRBD2. The CDR3 coding sequence is TGTGCCAGCAGTTACACTAGCGCTAACACAGATACGCAGTATTTT. Protein: CASSYTSANTDTQYF.